This T cell receptor beta chain comes out of a study of control samples from healthy donors and cancer patients. This table comes from immunoSEQ multiplex PCR, and its TCRdb copy is limited to in-frame clones, with some not included. The repertoire holds roughly 130,000 clones, 75% to 90% seen once, with around 10% in the top ten. This clonotype originated in a young woman in good health. Sequencing was carried out using blood.

The CDR3 bases are TGTGCCAGCGGTGGACGTTATGGCTACACCTTC. Its translation: CASGGRYGYTF. The chain uses TRBV3-1 (or the pseudogene TRBV3-2) and TRBJ1-2; unclear D gene. The germline V gene encodes CDR1 LGHDT and CDR2 YNNKEL (reference sequence). The V end lost 8 bases, the J end lost 5 bases, and 9 bases lay between the germline ends. The CDR3 is 11 residues long.